The clone carrying this TCR beta chain was counted once. The target antigen is unknown. CD4+ T cell isolation took place after nine to eleven days of culture. The person had PCR-confirmed SARS-CoV-2 infection between March and December 2020. As their vaccination, participants received two doses of either BNT162b2 or mRNA-1273. This sample stems from a study of vaccination effects on CD4 cells after COVID-19. Study background: Post-vaccine sampling occurred a median 72 days after the second dose. Study outcomes and limitations: Spike-reactive clones found after vaccination in convalescents were mainly new vaccine-induced clones.

The CDR3 contains 16 residues. V lost 7 bases, J lost 3 bases, and 12 bases stayed unmatched. Per the germline V gene, CDR1 is SNHLY and CDR2 is FYNNEI. Some clones are missing from TCRdb's copy, which holds only in-frame ones; the method was immunoSEQ multiplex PCR. The sample consists of around 50,000 clones, around three quarters of them appearing once. This rearrangement joins TRBV2 to TRBJ2-7, with 10 bases lining up with TRBD1. Sequencing was performed on CD4+ T cells from PBMCs cultured without peptide, taken after COVID-19 vaccination. The sequence was obtained from a human donor who had a prior SARS-CoV-2 infection. CDR3 region: CASNTIGRDRGYEQYF. For the CDR3, the DNA is TGTGCCAGCAACACTATAGGCAGGGACAGGGGCTACGAGCAGTACTTC.